The 7 T cell receptor beta chains below all came from one sample that was sequenced in a study of graft-versus-host responses after intestinal transplantation. Antigens for these TCRs are unknown. Clones were sequenced by immunoSEQ multiplex PCR, and TCRdb holds only the in-frame ones, with some missing. Of around 110,000 clones listed, approximately 90% are singletons. Specimen: unstimulated CD4+ T cells sorted from spleen or lymph node cells, collected before transplant. Source of these receptors: a human donor who was the organ donor for an intestinal transplant.

The V and J genes are TRBV6-6 and TRBJ2-1; D gene ambiguous. Deletions cut 3 bases from V and 4 bases from J, with 7 bases between. Germline V lookup: CDR1 MNHNY, CDR2 SVGAGI (reference sequence). This CDR3 region has 13 residues. The CDR3 DNA follows: TGTGCCAGCAGTTATGACGGATACAATGAGCAGTTCTTC. Protein: CASSYDGYNEQFF.

Details on this clone: Other DNA sequences in the same sample also yield this CDR3. The CDR3: CASSPSGSYEQYF. CDR3 bases: TGTGCCAGCAGCCCGTCAGGGTCCTACGAGCAGTACTTC. The gene calls are TRBV11-2 and TRBJ2-7; maybe TRBD1 (5 bases). The germline CDR1 and CDR2 sequences are SGHAT and FQNNGV. Trimming took off 5 bases at V and 1 base at J, with 9 bases between the two ends. The CDR3 covers 13 residues.

This clone is a singleton in its sample. The chain employs TRBV9 and TRBJ2-1; no firm D call. The ends were cut back, 0 bases at V and 5 bases at J, with 3 bases in the middle. CDR3 length: 12 residues. The germline gives CDR1 SGDLS, CDR2 YYNGEE. The CDR3 spells CASSVADNEQFF. The CDR3 coding sequence is TGTGCCAGCAGCGTAGCAGACAATGAGCAGTTCTTC.

This chain links TRBV27 with TRBJ2-7; D uncertain. Germline-derived CDR1 and CDR2 are MNHEY and SMNVEV (reference sequence). V was cut by 2 bases and J by 2 bases, with 13 bases left in between. The CDR3 is 15 residues long. The chain's CDR3 is CASSLRGRSAYEQYF. The DNA for the CDR3 is TGTGCCAGCAGTTTACGTGGCCGGAGCGCCTACGAGCAGTACTTC.

This chain uses TRBV4-1 with TRBJ1-5, with TRBD1 identical over 7 bases. Germline assignment: CDR1 MGHRA and CDR2 YSYEKL. This CDR3 is built from 14 residues. J was trimmed by 9 bases and V by 1 base; bases with no gene match: 6. The CDR3 DNA follows: TGCGCCAGCAGCCAAGGAGGGGGCGGTTGGCCCCAGCATTTT. This encodes CASSQGGGGWPQHF.

V usage is TRBV5-1 and J usage is TRBJ2-7; D not certain. The CDR3 extends over 14 amino acids. Germline CDR1 reads SGHRS; CDR2 reads YFSETQ. V dropped 7 bases and J dropped 1 base, with 15 bases sitting between them. The CDR3 DNA reads as TGCGCCAGCTCGCCCCCTGGGCCTTCCTACGAGCAGTACTTC. Amino acids: CASSPPGPSYEQYF.

The chain links TRBV4-1 to TRBJ2-5, with 7 bases matching TRBD2. J lost 1 base, V lost 1 base, and 3 bases had no gene match. The CDR3 totals 15 residues. Germline CDR1 and CDR2: MGHRA and YSYEKL. Here the CDR3 DNA reads TGCGCCAGCAGCCAAGTGGGAGGGTTCCAAGAGACCCAGTACTTC. Its protein product is CASSQVGGFQETQYF.